This TCR beta chain was sequenced in a study of brain metastases from non-small cell lung cancer. Some clones are missing from TCRdb's copy, which holds only in-frame ones; the method was immunoSEQ multiplex PCR. This table has about 16,000 clones, approximately 80% appearing once. Turning to this clone: Antigen unknown.

General study findings and limits: Paired brain metastases and primary tumors largely shared TCR repertoires.

The sample was primary lung tumor tissue. The clonotype comes from a donor at least 40 years old with non-small cell lung cancer.

The CDR3 loop is CASSPTSGRVDTQYF. The CDR3 DNA is TGTGCCAGCAGCCCGACGTCCGGGAGAGTAGATACGCAGTATTTT. The J gene is TRBJ2-3, the V gene TRBV7-2; the D gene is possibly TRBD2 (6 bases). This CDR3 spans 15 amino acids. Trimming cost V 5 bases and J 5 bases, with 17 bases left between them. Germline V gene lookup returns CDR1 SGHTA and CDR2 FQGNSA.